This T cell receptor beta chain was sequenced in a study of response to subunit inactivated influenza vaccine. The study's findings and limits: Authors suggested each seasonal influenza vaccination recruits few new T cells.

For this clonotype: What it recognizes is unknown.

One entry per CDR3 protein, called by TCRdb with MiXCR from the RT-PCR reads. The table lists about 650,000 distinct CDR3 sequences, 11% to 15% of them singletons. With V trimmed by 6 bases and J by 10 bases, 17 bases remained unmatched. This CDR3 has 17 residues. This TCR came from a man in his forties or fifties who received an inactivated influenza vaccine. The material was PBMCs from blood, obtained 14 to 15 days before vaccination. The chain links TRBV12-3 or TRBV12-4 to TRBJ2-1, with 11 bases identical to TRBD2. The CDR3 reads CASSLGGLAVPPREQFF. The CDR3 region has the DNA TGTGCCAGCAGCCTTGGGGGACTAGCGGTCCCCCCCAGGGAGCAGTTCTTC.